The text below deals with one TCR beta chain. The antigen remains unidentified. These data come from a study of shared clonotypes between healthy human individuals. Study results and caveats: Non-shared clonotypes had lower generation probabilities than those shared by all four donors.

Across several immunoSEQ plates, the genomic DNA of each subset was split evenly. Only in-frame clones appear in the TCRdb table, and some are missing; sequencing was by immunoSEQ multiplex PCR. The sample lists about 1 million clones, around four fifths occurring once. The sample taken for sequencing was memory CD4+ T cells sorted from blood. Sample subset: CD45RA-negative fraction. The receptor's source is a man aged 18 to 29 in good health.

In DNA, the CDR3 is TGTGCCAGCAGCCAGAGATCCCGCGAGGAGGAAAAACTGTTTTTT. Its protein is CASSQRSREEEKLFF. V and J are TRBV2 and TRBJ1-4, with D hard to call. V lost 6 bases and J 8 bases, leaving 19 bases between the germline ends. CDR1 and CDR2 (germline): SNHLY, FYNNEI. This CDR3 has 15 amino acids.